This T cell receptor (beta chain) was retrieved from a study of cytomegalovirus exposure and HLA in healthy donors (dated by TCRdb to between 2016 and 2019). For the study in its entirety: An earlier analysis of some 500 of the donors reported 250 to 300 Gb of sequence data and around 110 million unique TCR beta sequences from roughly 180 million T cells. Typing coverage varied by locus: about 620-630 donors for A, B, C, DRB1 and DQB1; approximately 500 for DQA1; 600 to 610 for DPA1; 450 to 480 for DPB1. All discovery cohort repertoires had been generated on a single sequencing platform. A handful of DR-DQ haplotypes were handled as single units for association and clustering because linkage in the cohort was strong. Across approximately 420 genotyped donors of the cohort, an average of about 200,000 unique TCR beta nucleotide sequences per donor were sequenced, and 15% to 20% of those sequences were non-productive. A later genetic analysis took genome-wide SNP genotypes for about 55% of the roughly 670 donors and used that subset as a discovery cohort. In the later analysis, no new phenotypic data were used to find candidate immune exposures; instead, reliance was placed on TCR beta sequences and their occurrence across donors. In an earlier analysis of 587 of the donors, high-throughput TCR beta sequencing was used to judge whether each TCR beta V gene segment behaved as functional or pseudogenic. To predict cytomegalovirus infection status, the study combined high-throughput TCR immunosequencing, statistical association of individual TCRs with disease status, and machine learning. Class I and class II HLA loci were covered by the typing at four-digit resolution. Approximately 300 gigabases of sequencing data and tens of millions of unique TCR sequences were included in an early release covering about 600 HLA-typed donors. The study aimed to test whether cataloging public T cell receptors could reveal signatures of past pathogen exposure. Alongside the repertoire data, information on donor age, sex, ethnicity and CMV serostatus was compiled. To study patterns of TCR occurrence, a later analysis re-analyzed previously published TCR beta repertoires from around 700 donors and added high-resolution HLA genotyping. Among the roughly 400 genotyped donors, around 81% belonged to the genetic ancestry cluster associated with self-reported Caucasian donors. A separate validation cohort of about 110 different subjects was used in addition to the approximately 670-subject first cohort. The study used immunosequencing to profile the T cell repertoires of approximately 640 subjects and linked those repertoires to cytomegalovirus serostatus. Overall results and qualifications from the work: The study listed 150 to 200 TCR beta chains as associated with cytomegalovirus. A further reported finding was that TCR beta sequences accurately predicted the HLA-A and HLA-B alleles for most subjects in the first cohort. Presence/absence analyses assumed roughly uniform sequencing depth across donors, an assumption that may not hold. In a later genetic analysis, a missense DCLRE1C variant was associated with V-gene and J-gene trimming of TCR beta chains, and the association was replicated in an independent cohort. In vitro tests confirmed that three of the cytomegalovirus-associated TCR beta chains recognize cytomegalovirus antigens. A later analysis found that most CMV-associated TCR beta chains appeared HLA-restricted, with HLA associations seemingly driven largely by CMV exposure. The 87-base-pair reads could not distinguish some IMGT-functional V segments, including TRBV6-2 and TRBV6-3, so those segments were excluded. In a later analysis, HLA-associated TCR beta chains were found to be more clonally expanded and to have lower generation probabilities than equally common non-associated chains. In a later genetic analysis, fewer N-insertions in productive TCRs were reported among donors in an Asian-associated ancestry cluster than the roughly 700-donor mean. This cohort had only TCR beta chains sequenced, and the lack of alpha or paired-chain data limited which features could be detected. Immune exposure information for the cohort was limited to CMV serostatus. Because HLA typing was unavailable for some donors at each locus, only the typed subset was used in association tests. It was suggested by the authors that the approach could potentially be generalized to other disease states and immunological phenotypes. In a later analysis, around 15,000 TCR beta sequences were associated with specific HLA alleles at a false discovery rate of 0.05. In a later analysis, the rate of TCR association differed among HLA loci, with DRB1 alleles having the most associated TCRs and HLA-C alleles having the fewest. When HLA alleles, especially DR and DQ, strongly co-occurred, TCR associations were difficult to assign to individual alleles. The earlier analysis of approximately 540 of the donors excluded some 15 rarely observed V segments, including chromosome 9 orphons, because counts were too low. A group of highly shared sequence variants was considered likely to be a technical artifact of the sequencing pipeline. Correlated functional status among segregating V segments might reflect linkage disequilibrium, but an unknown experimental factor could not be ruled out. Most TCR sequences were seen in very few donors, while some public TCRs were found in many individuals. The classifier was reported to diagnose cytomegalovirus status with high specificity and sensitivity in both the original cohort and the validation cohort. In an earlier analysis of fewer than 750 of the donors, most TCR beta V segments were observed in productive rearrangements about 87% or about 30% of the time, broadly matching IMGT annotations. Several of the top co-occurrence clusters appeared to be linked to parvovirus B19, influenza, CMV and Epstein-Barr virus, according to a later analysis.

Comment on this clone: Its cognate antigen has yet to be identified. Germline and junction disagree at one end, which may indicate a read error.

Based on the germline V gene, the CDR1 and CDR2 sequences are LGHNT and FRNRAP. There are 17 amino acids in the CDR3, from cysteine to phenylalanine inclusive. Only CDR3 DNA remains: 51 bases, in frame from the first base. Receptor libraries were prepared by the immunoSEQ multiplex PCR assay. For the multiplex PCR, a mixture combining 60 forward primers for TCR Vbeta segments and 13 reverse primers for TCR Jbeta segments was used. A multiplex PCR assay on genomic DNA amplified the CDR3 region of rearranged TCR beta genes. The amplified TCR beta libraries were sequenced on the Illumina HiSeq System as 87-base-pair reads. Concerning the study's data processing: A later analysis counted around 72 million unique TCR beta chains across the 666 repertoires, and 9.5 million to 11 million of these chains were shared by at least two donors. Raw reads were error-corrected and collapsed into unique sequences with a nearest-neighbor algorithm that merged closely related sequences to remove PCR and sequencing errors. CDR3 sequences were aligned to IMGT reference sequences to assign V, D and J gene segments. For a sequence to be retained, a match of at least six nucleotides to both a V gene segment and a J gene segment was required. Rearrangements were classified as productive when the CDR3 lacked stop codons and remained in frame with V and J, and all other rearrangements were classified as non-productive. Following IMGT convention, CDR3 was defined as the stretch from the second conserved V-encoded cysteine to the conserved J-encoded phenylalanine. In an earlier analysis of just under 600 of the donors, sequences lacking an unambiguous match to a single V gene segment were excluded. An earlier analysis of several hundred of the donors classified V segments as functional when productive rearrangements were above 56.7% and as segregating when the standard deviation between donors was above 5%. A statistical classification framework was developed to diagnose cytomegalovirus status using the catalog of TCR beta chain sequences. A later analysis assigned V and J genes by comparing TCR nucleotide sequences with IMGT/GENE-DB human TR gene sequences. In a later analysis, CDR3 sequences and most-parsimonious VDJ recombination scenarios were assigned using the TCRdist pipeline. A later analysis defined each TCR beta chain by its CDR3 amino acid sequence plus V-gene family, and excluded reads lacking a unique V-gene family. In a later analysis, 450 to 600 highly shared, low-generation-probability nucleotide sequences were removed to address suspected cross-contamination and a sequencing artifact. A later analysis calculated a clonal expansion index for each public chain from normalized within-repertoire ranks of inferred template counts. In a later analysis, generation probabilities were computed with a VDJ recombination model fitted to out-of-frame rearrangements, and the resulting probabilities were checked against IGoR. In a later analysis, TCR-TCR, TCR-HLA and TCR-CMV co-occurrence was scored with hypergeometric tests, and a repertoire-size bias correction was applied to TCR pairs. A later analysis estimated false discovery rates by permuting HLA or CMV assignments 20 times. A later analysis grouped co-occurring TCRs with DBSCAN, adding TCRdist sequence similarity when clustering within HLA-allele-positive subsets. Repertoires with fewer than 30,000 or more than 120,000 public chains were left out of co-occurrence clustering, as were several repertoires with anomalous nucleotide sharing. This immuneACCESS table, as held by TCRdb, lists in-frame sequences with V and J called but not all clones. Of the missing ones, under half trace to an unresolved V gene in checked studies; the others have no known cause. V and J calls and clone size are copied from that table; D and trimming were computed from the DNA. The sample profile shows 150,000 to 200,000 clones; about four fifths of them were found once. Together, the top ten hold nearly 8.5% of the sample.

The cohort consisted of 600 or so healthy bone marrow donors. At the time of sampling, all cohort members were nominally healthy, though unrecorded immune exposures were likely present. The donor was CMV seropositive and was included in the group of some 290 seropositive cohort members. Every donor gave a peripheral blood sample, and the peripheral blood mononuclear cells from that sample were used for TCR beta sequencing. Genomic DNA extraction from the blood cell samples was performed with the Qiagen DNeasy Blood Extraction Kit. The sequence derives from a male donor in good health and CMV-seropositive. The V gene is TRBV12-5 and the J gene is TRBJ2-1; TRBD2 is perhaps the D gene, given 5 matching bases. Sequenced: PBMCs. The base sequence is TGTGCTAGTGCTTTGGGTGGTAGCCGTACGGAGGCCAATGAGCAGTTCTTC. Translation gives CASALGGSRTEANEQFF.